This section outlines one T cell receptor (beta chain) sequence together with its context. Germline CDR1 is SGHRS and CDR2 is YFSETQ. V lost 0 bases and J lost 1, with 7 bases in between. The CDR3 loop spans 15 amino acids. The data are from a study of shared clonotypes between healthy human individuals. The assay used deep level. Sorted-subset replicate PCR reactions were performed with 200 ng DNA, corresponding to about 32,000 T cell genomes. Libraries were prepared by immunoSEQ multiplex PCR; TCRdb keeps only in-frame clonotypes and omits some of them. The sample lists over a million clones, 98% occurring once.

This sequence joins TRBV5-1 and TRBJ2-2; perhaps TRBD1 as D (6 bases). This sequence originates from a man aged 25-45 years in good health. Material for sequencing was naive CD4+ T cells sorted from blood. Subset of the sample: CD45RA+ positively selected. CDR3 nucleotide sequence: TGCGCCAGCAGCTTGGGACAGGTGAACACCGGGGAGCTGTTTTTT. This translates into CASSLGQVNTGELFF. The full variable domain, its missing parts supplied by reference TRBV5-1 and TRBJ2-2, is KAGVTQTPRYLIKTRGQQVTLSCSPISGHRSVSWYQQTPGQGLQFLFEYFSETQRNKGNFPGRFSGRQFSNSRSEMNVSTLELGDSALYLCASSLGQVNTGELFFGEGSRLTVL.